This T cell receptor (beta chain) derives from a study of OX40 agonist ivuxolimab in advanced cancers. The wider study: Subjects had a mean age of roughly 57 years, with a range of 23 to 79; more than 75% were male.

CDR1 and CDR2 (germline): SGHDT, YYEEEE. With 0 bases clipped from V and 6 bases from J, the junction kept 3 bases outside the gene matches. The CDR3 is made up of 15 amino acids. Baseline was the first blood sampling point, followed by cycle 4 day 1 and cycle 7 day 1. TCRdb's table, derived via immunoSEQ multiplex PCR, lists solely in-frame clones and lacks some. The data show roughly 55,000 clones, approximately 80% seen once. Study observations and caveats: Researchers report that CD8+ T cells had, on average, more expanded clones than CD4+. The authors also found low normalized T-cell clonal expansion in some nonresponders.

Remarks on this clone: Its specificity is not known.

The source was CD4+ or CD8+ T cells sorted from blood, collected in a trial of the OX40 agonist ivuxolimab. The TCR was taken from an adult with an advanced solid tumor such as melanoma, head and neck, liver or kidney cancer. The chain recombines TRBV5-6 with TRBJ2-1; 10 bases fit TRBD2. CDR3 bases: TGTGCCAGCAGCTTGGGGACTAGCGGATTCAATGAGCAGTTCTTC. Amino acids: CASSLGTSGFNEQFF.